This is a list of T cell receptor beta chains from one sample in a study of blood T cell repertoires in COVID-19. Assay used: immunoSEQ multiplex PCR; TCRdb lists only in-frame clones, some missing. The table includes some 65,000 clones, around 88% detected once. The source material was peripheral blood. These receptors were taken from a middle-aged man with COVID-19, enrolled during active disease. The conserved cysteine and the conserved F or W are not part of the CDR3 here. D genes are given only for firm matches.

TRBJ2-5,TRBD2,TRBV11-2,ASSLEGRLAGGETQY
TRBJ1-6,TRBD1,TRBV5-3,ARSSYRGADSPLH
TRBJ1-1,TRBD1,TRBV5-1,ASNAGTADNTEAF
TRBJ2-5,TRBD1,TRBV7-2,ASSPGDRKETQY
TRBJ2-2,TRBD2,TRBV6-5,ASRPGLAGTGELF
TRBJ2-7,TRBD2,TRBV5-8,ASSLSGTSGAEQY
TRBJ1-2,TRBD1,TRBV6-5,AGWTGPYGYT
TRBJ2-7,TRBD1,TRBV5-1,ASSLGQGSFYEQY
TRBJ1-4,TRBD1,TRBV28,ASAQGALNEKLF
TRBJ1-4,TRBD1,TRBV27,ASSLGLTGHREKLF
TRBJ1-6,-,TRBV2,ASKETQDSPLH
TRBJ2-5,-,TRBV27,ASSSGNSAETQY
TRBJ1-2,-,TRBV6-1,ASSEGGNYGYT
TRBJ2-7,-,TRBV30,AWSVLETEQY
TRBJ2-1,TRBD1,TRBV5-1,ASSLEDRPKVDEQF
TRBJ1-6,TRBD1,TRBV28,ASSPGQGGNSPLH
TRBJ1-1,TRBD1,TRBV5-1,ASSLGAGGWNTEAF
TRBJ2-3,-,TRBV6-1,ASSEFRGRPDTQY
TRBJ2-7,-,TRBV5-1,ASSLGITGEQY
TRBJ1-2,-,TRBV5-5,ASSSPGVSGGYT
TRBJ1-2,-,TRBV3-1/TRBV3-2,ASSQGGGVGGYT
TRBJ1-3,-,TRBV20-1,SASDPISPDTIY
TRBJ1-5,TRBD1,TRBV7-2,ASSLAGPGGINQPQH
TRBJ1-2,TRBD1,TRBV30,AWRKTGGPYGYT
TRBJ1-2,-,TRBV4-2,ASSQVSSNYGYT
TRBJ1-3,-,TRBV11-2,ASSLDYGRGAGNTIY
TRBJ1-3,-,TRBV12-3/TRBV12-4,ASSFRRNTIY
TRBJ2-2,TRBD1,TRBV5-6,ASSPAGTGNAGELF
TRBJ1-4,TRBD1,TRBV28,ASRGQGRNEKLF
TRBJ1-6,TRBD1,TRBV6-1,ASSEAPDRGYSPLH
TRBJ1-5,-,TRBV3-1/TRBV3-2,ASSQDRGSQH
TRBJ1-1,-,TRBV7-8,ASSLVSFGQLNTEAF
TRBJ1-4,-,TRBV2,ASSELYEKLF
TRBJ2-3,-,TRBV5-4,ASSSYTDTQY
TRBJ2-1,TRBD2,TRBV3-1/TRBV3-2,ASSQDLLAGGYNEQF
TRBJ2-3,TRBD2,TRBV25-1,ASSGLLAGLTDTQY
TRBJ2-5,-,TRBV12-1,ASRAGLYQETQY
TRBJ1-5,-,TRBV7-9,ASDEGGNQPQH
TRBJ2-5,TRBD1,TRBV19,ASSAPGGGETQY
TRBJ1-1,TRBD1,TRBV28,ASSHQDRGRFQAF